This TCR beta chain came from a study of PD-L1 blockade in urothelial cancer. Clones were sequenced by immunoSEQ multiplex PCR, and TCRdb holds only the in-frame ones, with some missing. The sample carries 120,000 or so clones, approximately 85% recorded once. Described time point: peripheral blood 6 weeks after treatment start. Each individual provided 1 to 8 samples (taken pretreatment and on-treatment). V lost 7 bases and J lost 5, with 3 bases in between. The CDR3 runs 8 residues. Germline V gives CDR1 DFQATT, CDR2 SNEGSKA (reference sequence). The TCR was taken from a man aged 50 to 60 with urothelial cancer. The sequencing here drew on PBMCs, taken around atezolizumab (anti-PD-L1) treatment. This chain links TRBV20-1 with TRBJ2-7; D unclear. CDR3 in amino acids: CSVDEQYF. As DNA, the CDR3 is TGCAGTGTCGACGAGCAGTACTTC.